Listed below are T cell receptor beta chains from one sample, sequenced in a study of shared clonotypes between healthy human individuals. TCRdb's table, derived via immunoSEQ multiplex PCR, lists solely in-frame clones and lacks some. The data contain about 2.5 million clones, under 95% of them singletons. What was sequenced was naive CD4+ T cells from PBMCs. The receptors shown here come from a man aged 18 to 29 in good health. Some clones in this sample may be carry-over from other donors' samples. CDR3s include the opening cysteine and the closing phenylalanine or tryptophan. Each record gives: clone size, V gene, J gene, D gene, CDR3 length, CDR3 protein, CDR3 DNA. The D gene is left open where the match is weak. Clone size is shown for a subset of rows, as once, few, many or a class of expanded clone.

size: .; V: TRBV7-9; J: TRBJ2-1; D: .; length: 14; CDR3: CASSFSGTLNEQFF; DNA: TGTGCCAGCAGCTTCTCCGGGACACTCAATGAGCAGTTCTTC
size: .; V: TRBV5-8; J: TRBJ2-7; D: .; length: 15; CDR3: CASSWGDSSSYEQYF; DNA: TGTGCCAGCAGCTGGGGGGACAGCTCTTCCTACGAGCAGTACTTC
size: .; V: TRBV10-3; J: TRBJ2-3; D: TRBD2; length: 14; CDR3: CAISELAGREGQYF; DNA: TGTGCCATCAGTGAATTAGCGGGAAGGGAAGGGCAGTATTTT
size: .; V: TRBV5-4; J: TRBJ2-7; D: .; length: 14; CDR3: CASSPQARAREQYF; DNA: TGTGCCAGCAGCCCCCAGGCCAGGGCGAGAGAGCAGTACTTC
size: .; V: TRBV5-6; J: TRBJ2-7; D: .; length: 16; CDR3: CASSSPRGTLGYEQYF; DNA: TGTGCCAGCAGCTCTCCCAGGGGGACTTTGGGGTACGAGCAGTACTTC
size: .; V: TRBV15; J: TRBJ2-3; D: .; length: 14; CDR3: CATSRGRGTDTQYF; DNA: TGTGCCACCAGCAGAGGCAGGGGCACAGATACGCAGTATTTT
size: .; V: TRBV6-5; J: TRBJ2-7; D: .; length: 12; CDR3: CASSNPFNEQYF; DNA: TGTGCCAGCAGTAACCCCTTCAACGAGCAGTACTTC
size: few; V: TRBV6-1; J: TRBJ1-1; D: TRBD1; length: 14; CDR3: CASWPQGSYTEAFF; DNA: TGTGCCAGCTGGCCACAGGGGTCGTACACTGAAGCTTTCTTT
size: .; V: TRBV10-3; J: TRBJ1-2; D: .; length: 14; CDR3: CAISESQGGDGYTF; DNA: TGTGCCATCAGTGAGAGCCAGGGTGGAGATGGCTACACCTTC
size: once; V: TRBV2; J: TRBJ1-5; D: TRBD1; length: 18; CDR3: CASSEIWVATGDNQPQHF; DNA: TGTGCCAGCAGTGAAATTTGGGTCGCGACAGGGGACAATCAGCCCCAGCATTTT
size: .; V: TRBV6-4; J: TRBJ2-2; D: TRBD2; length: 15; CDR3: CASRPQWRETGELFF; DNA: TGTGCCAGCAGACCCCAGTGGCGGGAGACCGGGGAGCTGTTTTTT
size: .; V: TRBV6-6; J: TRBJ2-2; D: .; length: 14; CDR3: CASSYQGLTGELFF; DNA: TGTGCCAGCAGTTACCAGGGCCTAACCGGGGAGCTGTTTTTT
size: .; V: TRBV28; J: TRBJ1-3; D: TRBD1; length: 14; CDR3: CASTWDRGRNTIYF; DNA: TGTGCCAGCACCTGGGACAGGGGGCGAAACACCATATATTTT
size: .; V: TRBV29-1; J: TRBJ2-7; D: .; length: 10; CDR3: CSAGTYEQYF; DNA: TGCAGCGCCGGCACTTACGAGCAGTACTTC
size: .; V: TRBV28; J: TRBJ1-2; D: TRBD1; length: 14; CDR3: CASSLDRGGNGYTF; DNA: TGTGCCAGCAGTTTAGACAGGGGGGGCAATGGCTACACCTTC
size: .; V: TRBV29-1; J: TRBJ1-2; D: .; length: 10; CDR3: CSVRGDGYTF; DNA: TGCAGCGTTCGGGGGGACGGCTACACCTTC
size: .; V: TRBV5-1; J: TRBJ2-3; D: TRBD1; length: 20; CDR3: CASSFRDRGPSATSTDTQYF; DNA: TGCGCCAGCAGCTTCCGGGACAGGGGGCCGTCGGCCACTAGCACAGATACGCAGTATTTT
size: .; V: TRBV5-1; J: TRBJ2-3; D: .; length: 17; CDR3: CASSLAGTLASTDTQYF; DNA: TGCGCCAGCAGCTTGGCGGGGACATTAGCTTCCACAGATACGCAGTATTTT
size: .; V: TRBV7-8; J: TRBJ1-2; D: .; length: 17; CDR3: CASSLAATSLSPYGYTF; DNA: TGTGCCAGCAGCTTAGCTGCTACCAGCCTCTCTCCCTATGGCTACACCTTC
size: few; V: TRBV27; J: TRBJ1-1; D: .; length: 14; CDR3: CASSLGWENTEAFF; DNA: TGTGCCAGCAGCCTTGGTTGGGAGAACACTGAAGCTTTCTTT
size: .; V: TRBV6-5; J: TRBJ2-1; D: .; length: 13; CDR3: CASSLGTARGQFF; DNA: TGTGCCAGCAGTTTAGGGACGGCCCGGGGGCAGTTCTTC
size: .; V: TRBV5-4; J: TRBJ2-7; D: .; length: 13; CDR3: CASSFQSSYEQYF; DNA: TGTGCCAGCAGCTTTCAGAGTTCCTACGAGCAGTACTTC
size: .; V: TRBV15; J: TRBJ1-5; D: .; length: 16; CDR3: CATSRDHSSGPQPQHF; DNA: TGTGCCACCAGCAGAGATCATTCGTCAGGGCCCCAGCCCCAGCATTTT
size: .; V: TRBV4-3; J: TRBJ2-3; D: .; length: 16; CDR3: CASSQERGEGTDTQYF; DNA: TGCGCCAGCAGCCAAGAGAGGGGGGAAGGCACAGATACGCAGTATTTT
size: .; V: TRBV5-5; J: TRBJ1-5; D: .; length: 13; CDR3: CASSMTGDQPQHF; DNA: TGTGCCAGCAGCATGACTGGGGATCAGCCCCAGCATTTT
size: .; V: TRBV9; J: TRBJ1-3; D: .; length: 16; CDR3: CASSVAPRGDGNTIYF; DNA: TGTGCCAGCAGCGTAGCCCCCAGAGGTGATGGAAACACCATATATTTT
size: once; V: TRBV6-5; J: TRBJ2-1; D: .; length: 14; CDR3: CASRWGPSYNEQFF; DNA: TGTGCCAGCAGATGGGGACCTAGCTACAATGAGCAGTTCTTC
size: once; V: TRBV5-3; J: TRBJ2-4; D: TRBD2; length: 18; CDR3: CARSFPAGMVETKNIQYF; DNA: TGTGCCAGAAGTTTCCCAGCGGGAATGGTAGAAACCAAAAACATTCAGTACTTC
size: .; V: TRBV9; J: TRBJ2-7; D: TRBD2; length: 14; CDR3: CASSGTGRAYEQYF; DNA: TGCGCCAGCAGCGGTACCGGGAGGGCCTACGAGCAGTACTTC
size: .; V: TRBV7-9; J: TRBJ2-6; D: .; length: 16; CDR3: CASSSPLSSGANVLTF; DNA: TGTGCCAGCAGCTCACCTCTCAGCTCTGGGGCCAACGTCCTGACTTTC
size: once; V: TRBV5-4; J: TRBJ2-1; D: .; length: 16; CDR3: CASSLGLLSSHNEQFF; DNA: TGTGCCAGCAGCTTGGGTCTTTTGAGTTCCCACAATGAGCAGTTCTTC
size: few; V: TRBV11-3; J: TRBJ2-1; D: .; length: 13; CDR3: CASSLGGGTEQFF; DNA: TGTGCCAGCAGCTTAGGGGGCGGAACTGAGCAGTTCTTC
size: few; V: TRBV19; J: TRBJ1-2; D: .; length: 13; CDR3: CASTPFRYYGYTF; DNA: TGTGCCAGTACTCCATTCCGCTACTATGGCTACACCTTC
size: .; V: TRBV10-3; J: TRBJ2-3; D: .; length: 16; CDR3: CAISDPTGALTDTQYF; DNA: TGTGCCATCAGTGACCCGACAGGTGCCCTCACAGATACGCAGTATTTT
size: .; V: TRBV2; J: TRBJ1-1; D: TRBD1; length: 14; CDR3: CASRLGQGVNEAFF; DNA: TGTGCCAGCAGGCTGGGACAGGGCGTTAATGAAGCTTTCTTT
size: .; V: TRBV4-1; J: TRBJ1-5; D: .; length: 15; CDR3: CASGPPGRPFSAQHF; DNA: TGCGCCAGCGGACCCCCGGGACGGCCTTTTTCAGCCCAGCATTTT
size: .; V: TRBV5-1; J: TRBJ1-2; D: .; length: 12; CDR3: CASSLDYPGYTF; DNA: TGCGCCAGCAGCTTGGATTATCCAGGCTACACCTTC
size: .; V: TRBV27; J: TRBJ2-3; D: TRBD1; length: 15; CDR3: CASRPQGQGTDTQYF; DNA: TGTGCCAGCAGACCTCAGGGACAGGGCACAGATACGCAGTATTTT
size: .; V: TRBV2; J: TRBJ2-2; D: .; length: 15; CDR3: CASRTAALNTGELFF; DNA: TGTGCCAGCAGGACCGCCGCGTTGAACACCGGGGAGCTGTTTTTT
size: .; V: TRBV12-2; J: TRBJ2-7; D: .; length: 19; CDR3: CASRLAAGGVERESHEQYF; DNA: TGTGCAAGTCGCTTAGCGGCGGGAGGTGTCGAGCGGGAGAGCCACGAGCAGTACTTC
size: .; V: TRBV5-4; J: TRBJ2-3; D: .; length: 15; CDR3: CASSLGGGQTDTQYF; DNA: TGTGCCAGCAGCTTAGGAGGGGGACAAACAGATACGCAGTATTTT
size: few; V: TRBV27; J: TRBJ2-7; D: .; length: 13; CDR3: CASKRTDPYEQYF; DNA: TGTGCCAGCAAGAGGACTGATCCCTACGAGCAGTACTTC
size: once; V: TRBV27; J: TRBJ1-3; D: .; length: 14; CDR3: CASSLNTDGNTIYF; DNA: TGTGCCAGCAGCCTAAATACGGATGGAAACACCATATATTTT
size: .; V: TRBV30; J: TRBJ1-2; D: .; length: 13; CDR3: CAWSRRGIMSYTF; DNA: TGTGCCTGGAGTCGAAGGGGAATTATGAGCTACACCTTC
size: once; V: TRBV19; J: TRBJ2-5; D: TRBD1; length: 17; CDR3: CASSANGRGQGKETQYF; DNA: TGTGCCAGTAGTGCAAATGGTAGGGGACAGGGGAAAGAGACCCAGTACTTC
size: .; V: TRBV6-1; J: TRBJ1-1; D: .; length: 12; CDR3: CASSEVGVGLSF; DNA: TGTGCCAGCAGTGAAGTCGGCGTAGGGTTATCATTT
size: .; V: TRBV10-3; J: TRBJ1-1; D: TRBD1; length: 13; CDR3: CAISAEQGAEAFF; DNA: TGTGCCATCAGTGCGGAGCAGGGGGCTGAAGCTTTCTTT
size: .; V: TRBV15; J: TRBJ1-2; D: .; length: 14; CDR3: CATSREDTIYGYTF; DNA: TGTGCCACCAGCAGAGAAGACACTATCTATGGCTACACCTTC
size: once; V: TRBV9; J: TRBJ2-1; D: .; length: 15; CDR3: CASSVAGGQYNEQFF; DNA: TGTGCCAGCAGCGTAGCGGGAGGACAGTACAATGAGCAGTTCTTC
size: .; V: TRBV5-1; J: TRBJ2-1; D: .; length: 13; CDR3: CASSFGGGLEQFF; DNA: TGCGCCAGCAGTTTCGGGGGCGGGCTTGAGCAGTTCTTC
size: .; V: TRBV28; J: TRBJ2-7; D: .; length: 14; CDR3: CASSLGPLIGEQYF; DNA: TGTGCCAGCAGTTTAGGCCCTTTAATAGGCGAGCAGTACTTC